This TCR beta chain is drawn from a study of OX40 agonist ivuxolimab in advanced cancers. Study background: Ivuxolimab was delivered to patients intravenously every 2 weeks at doses spanning 0.01 to 10 mg/kg. Hepatocellular carcinoma, melanoma, renal cell or head and neck cancer occurred in dose-escalation patients. The group had a mean age of 60 years, ranged from about 20 to 85, and was less than 85% male.

Systemic immunosuppression or autoimmune disease history was grounds to exclude patients. Trimming left V 6 bases short and J 2 bases short, with 13 bases between. The CDR3 loop spans 14 amino acids. From germline, CDR1 is LGHNT and CDR2 FRNRAP. Some clones are missing from TCRdb's copy, which holds only in-frame ones; the method was immunoSEQ multiplex PCR. This sample yields fewer than 100,000 clones, of which roughly four fifths are seen a single time; about 0.44% belongs to the top ten. This chain links TRBV12-5 with TRBJ1-1, with a tentative D call TRBD1 (5 bases). This clonotype originated in an adult with an advanced solid tumor such as melanoma, head and neck, liver or kidney cancer. The sample was CD4+ or CD8+ T cells sorted from blood, taken in a trial of the OX40 agonist ivuxolimab. For the CDR3, the DNA is TGTGCTAGTGGCAGGGACGGGAAAAACACTGAAGCTTTCTTT. Translation gives CASGRDGKNTEAFF.